The 6 T cell receptor beta chains presented below share a single source sample, sequenced in a study of blood T cell repertoires in COVID-19. Method: immunoSEQ multiplex PCR; TCRdb's copy keeps in-frame clones and lacks some. Of about 200,000 clones in the sample, around 80% are singletons; the top ten hold 8% to 10%. Material for sequencing was peripheral blood. The receptors shown here come from a woman aged 45 to 65 with acute or convalescent COVID-19.

V gene TRBV25-1 combines with J gene TRBJ1-4; the D gene is possibly TRBD1 (5 bases). The germline CDR1 and CDR2 sequences are MGHDK and SYGVNS. V shed 1 base and J shed 4 bases, with 10 bases lying between them. This CDR3 region has 15 residues. The CDR3 sequence: CASSESRDYNEKLFF. Written as DNA, the CDR3 is TGTGCCAGCAGTGAATCGAGGGACTATAATGAAAAACTGTTTTTT.

This clone occurred a few times. J is TRBJ2-7 and V is TRBV10-2; D is perhaps TRBD2 (6 bases). Trimming took off 4 bases at V and 3 bases at J, with 16 bases between the two ends. Germline V gene sequence: CDR1 WSHSY, CDR2 SAAADI. The CDR3 loop spans 15 amino acids. The CDR3 DNA reads as TGCGCCAGCAGTGTAACTCGGGGGAAGGTCTACGAGCAGTACTTC. This codes for CASSVTRGKVYEQYF.

This clone was counted a few times. V and J are TRBV4-1 and TRBJ2-3; TRBD2 agrees at 9 bases. J lost 4 bases, V lost 0 bases, and 8 bases had no gene match. This CDR3 spans 17 amino acids. Germline V gene data show CDR1 as MGHRA and CDR2 as YSYEKL. The CDR3 is CASSQEIGAGGSDTQYF. The CDR3 region has the DNA TGCGCCAGCAGCCAAGAAATCGGGGCGGGAGGGTCAGATACGCAGTATTTT.

The rearrangement links TRBV3-1 (or the pseudogene TRBV3-2) to TRBJ2-6; D is possibly TRBD2 (6 bases). The CDR3 is 15 amino acids. CDR1 is LGHDT and CDR2 is YNNKEL in the germline V gene (reference sequence). V was clipped by 6 bases and J by 0 bases, with 9 bases between them. For the CDR3, the DNA is TGTGCCAGCAGGTTGGGACTCTCTGGGGCCAACGTCCTGACTTTC. It is translated as CASRLGLSGANVLTF.

This chain joins TRBV28 and TRBJ1-1; 11 bases fit TRBD1. Looked up from germline, CDR1 is MDHEN and CDR2 is SYDVKM. CDR3 size: 14 residues. Germline trimming cut 1 base from V and 6 bases from J; bases unmatched to any gene: 1. The CDR3, as DNA: TGTGCCAGCAGTTTATCGGGACAGGGGGCTGAAGCTTTCTTT. Amino acid sequence: CASSLSGQGAEAFF.

CDR3 loop: CAIRGTSGNYEQYF. The CDR3 region has the DNA TGTGCCATCAGGGGGACTAGCGGGAACTACGAGCAGTACTTC. The J gene is TRBJ2-7, the V gene TRBV10-3; 13 nucleotides match TRBD2. The J segment lost 3 bases and the V segment lost 6 bases, leaving 2 bases of the junction unmatched. CDR3 length: 14 residues. Germline loops: CDR1 ENHRY, CDR2 SYGVKD.